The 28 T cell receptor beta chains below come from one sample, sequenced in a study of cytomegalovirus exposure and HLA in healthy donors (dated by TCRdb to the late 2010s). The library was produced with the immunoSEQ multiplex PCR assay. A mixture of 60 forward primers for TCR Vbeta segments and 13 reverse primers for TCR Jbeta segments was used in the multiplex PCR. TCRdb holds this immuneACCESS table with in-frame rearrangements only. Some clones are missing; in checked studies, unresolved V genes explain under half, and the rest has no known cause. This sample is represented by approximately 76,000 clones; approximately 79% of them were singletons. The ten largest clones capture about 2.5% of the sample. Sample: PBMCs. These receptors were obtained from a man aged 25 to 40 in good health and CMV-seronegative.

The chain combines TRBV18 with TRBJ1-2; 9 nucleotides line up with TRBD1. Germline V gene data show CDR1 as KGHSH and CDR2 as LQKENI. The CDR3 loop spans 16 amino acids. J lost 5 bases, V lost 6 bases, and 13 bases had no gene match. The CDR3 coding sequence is TGTGCCAGCTCCACAAGCGGGGACAGGGACCTGTATGGCTACACCTTC. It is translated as CASSTSGDRDLYGYTF.

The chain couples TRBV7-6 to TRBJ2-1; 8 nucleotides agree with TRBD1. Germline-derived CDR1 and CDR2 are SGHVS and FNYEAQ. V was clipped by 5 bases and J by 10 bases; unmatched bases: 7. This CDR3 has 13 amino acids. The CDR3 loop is CASSPRDRGEQFF. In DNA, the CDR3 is TGTGCCAGCAGCCCTCGTGACAGGGGCGAGCAGTTCTTC. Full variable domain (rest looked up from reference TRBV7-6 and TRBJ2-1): GAGVSQSPRYKVTKRGQDVALRCDPISGHVSLYWYRQALGQGPEFLTYFNYEAQQDKSGLPNDRFSAERPEGSISTLTIQRTEQRDSAMYRCASSPRDRGEQFFGPGTRLTVL.

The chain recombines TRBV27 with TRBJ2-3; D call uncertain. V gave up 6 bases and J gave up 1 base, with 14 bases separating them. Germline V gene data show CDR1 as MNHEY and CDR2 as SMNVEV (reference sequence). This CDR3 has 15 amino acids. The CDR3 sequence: CASSPLAAGTDTQYF. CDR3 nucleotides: TGTGCCAGCAGCCCCCTTGCGGCGGGCACAGATACGCAGTATTTT.

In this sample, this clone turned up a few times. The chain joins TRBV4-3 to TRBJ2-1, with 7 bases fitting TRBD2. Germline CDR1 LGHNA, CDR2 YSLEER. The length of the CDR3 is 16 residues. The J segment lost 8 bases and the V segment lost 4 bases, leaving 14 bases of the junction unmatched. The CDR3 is CASSPRGREFFDEQFF. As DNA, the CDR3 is TGCGCCAGCAGCCCCCGCGGGCGGGAGTTCTTCGATGAGCAGTTCTTC.

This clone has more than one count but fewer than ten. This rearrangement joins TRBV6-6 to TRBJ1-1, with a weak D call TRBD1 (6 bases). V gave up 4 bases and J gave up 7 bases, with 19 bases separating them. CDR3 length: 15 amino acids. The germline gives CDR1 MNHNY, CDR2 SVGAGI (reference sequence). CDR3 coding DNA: TGTGCCAGCAGTTCCCAGGGGCGCAGGGAGAATGAAGCTTTCTTT. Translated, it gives CASSSQGRRENEAFF.

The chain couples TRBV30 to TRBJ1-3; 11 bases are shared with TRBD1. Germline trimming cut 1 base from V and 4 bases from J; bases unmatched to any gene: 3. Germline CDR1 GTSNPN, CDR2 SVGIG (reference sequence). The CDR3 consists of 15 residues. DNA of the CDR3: TGTGCCTGGAGTGCGGACAGGGGGCACGGAAACACCATATATTTT. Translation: CAWSADRGHGNTIYF.

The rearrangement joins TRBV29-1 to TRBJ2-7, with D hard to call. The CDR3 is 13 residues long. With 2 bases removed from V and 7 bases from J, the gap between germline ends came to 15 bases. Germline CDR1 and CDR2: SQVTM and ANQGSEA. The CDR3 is CSVELGGLREQYF. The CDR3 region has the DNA TGCAGCGTTGAATTGGGTGGATTGCGGGAGCAGTACTTC.

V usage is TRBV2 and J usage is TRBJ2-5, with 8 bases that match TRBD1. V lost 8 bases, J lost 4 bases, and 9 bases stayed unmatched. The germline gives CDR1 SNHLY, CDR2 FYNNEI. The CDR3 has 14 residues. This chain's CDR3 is CASGNRGRRETQYF. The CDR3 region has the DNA TGTGCCAGCGGCAACAGGGGGAGGAGAGAGACCCAGTACTTC.

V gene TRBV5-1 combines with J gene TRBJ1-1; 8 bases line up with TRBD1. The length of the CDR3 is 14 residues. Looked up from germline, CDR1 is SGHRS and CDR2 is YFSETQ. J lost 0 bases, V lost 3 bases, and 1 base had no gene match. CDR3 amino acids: CASSWTGLNTEAFF. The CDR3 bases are TGCGCCAGCAGCTGGACAGGGCTGAACACTGAAGCTTTCTTT.

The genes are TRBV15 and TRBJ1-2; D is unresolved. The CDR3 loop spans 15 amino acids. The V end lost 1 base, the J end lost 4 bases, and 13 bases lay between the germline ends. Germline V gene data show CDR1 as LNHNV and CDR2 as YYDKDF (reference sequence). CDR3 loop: CATSRGRAPTYGYTF. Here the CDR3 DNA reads TGTGCCACCAGCAGAGGGAGGGCTCCTACCTATGGCTACACCTTC.

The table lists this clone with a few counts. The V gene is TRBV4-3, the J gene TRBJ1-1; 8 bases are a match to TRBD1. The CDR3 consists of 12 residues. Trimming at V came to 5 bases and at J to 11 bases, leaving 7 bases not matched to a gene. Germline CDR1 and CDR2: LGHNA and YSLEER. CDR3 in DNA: TGCGCCAGCAGCTCCCGGACAGGGAAGGCTTTCTTT. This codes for CASSSRTGKAFF.

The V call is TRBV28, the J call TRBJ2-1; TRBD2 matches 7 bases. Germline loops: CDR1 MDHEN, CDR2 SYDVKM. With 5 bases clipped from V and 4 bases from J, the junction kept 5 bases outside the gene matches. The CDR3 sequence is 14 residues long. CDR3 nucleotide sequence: TGTGCCAGCAGTCGGAGCGGGGCGTACAATGAGCAGTTCTTC. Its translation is CASSRSGAYNEQFF.

The CDR3 bases are TGTGCCAGCAGCGTAGGGTGGGGAGCTGGGGCCAACGTCCTGACTTTC. It yields the protein CASSVGWGAGANVLTF. V usage is TRBV9 and J usage is TRBJ2-6; D may be TRBD2 (5 bases). V was pared by 0 bases and J by 2 bases, with 9 bases between. The CDR3 loop spans 16 amino acids. Germline V gives CDR1 SGDLS, CDR2 YYNGEE.

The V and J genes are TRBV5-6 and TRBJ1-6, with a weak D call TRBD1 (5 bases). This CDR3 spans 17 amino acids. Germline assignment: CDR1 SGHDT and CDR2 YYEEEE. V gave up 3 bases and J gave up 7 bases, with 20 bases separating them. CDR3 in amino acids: CASSSPRPGERNSPLHF. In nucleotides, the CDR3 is TGTGCCAGCAGCTCGCCCCGCCCGGGGGAGAGAAATTCACCCCTCCACTTT.

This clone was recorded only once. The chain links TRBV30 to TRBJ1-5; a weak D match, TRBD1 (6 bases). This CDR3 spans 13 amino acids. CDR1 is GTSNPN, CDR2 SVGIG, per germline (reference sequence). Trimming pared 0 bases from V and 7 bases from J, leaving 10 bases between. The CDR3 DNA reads TGTGCCTGGAGTGTAGCAGGGGTACAGCCCCAGCATTTT. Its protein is CAWSVAGVQPQHF.

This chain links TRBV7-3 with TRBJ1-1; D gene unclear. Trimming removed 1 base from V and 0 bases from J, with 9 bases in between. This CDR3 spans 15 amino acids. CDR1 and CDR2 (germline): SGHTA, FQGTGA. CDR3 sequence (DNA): TGTGCCAGCAGCTTAAGTCCAGGTTTGAACACTGAAGCTTTCTTT. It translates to CASSLSPGLNTEAFF.

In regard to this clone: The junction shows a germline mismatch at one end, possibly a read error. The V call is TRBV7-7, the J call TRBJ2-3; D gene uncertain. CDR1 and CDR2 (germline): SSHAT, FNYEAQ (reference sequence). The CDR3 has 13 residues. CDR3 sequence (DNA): TGTGCTAGCAGCTTGGCTAGCACAGATACGCAGTATTTT. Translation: CASSLASTDTQYF.

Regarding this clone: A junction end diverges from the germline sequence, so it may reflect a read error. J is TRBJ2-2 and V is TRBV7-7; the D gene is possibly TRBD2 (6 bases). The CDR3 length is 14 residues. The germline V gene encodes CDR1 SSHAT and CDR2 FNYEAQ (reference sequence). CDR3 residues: CASSAIRGTGELFF. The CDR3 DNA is TGTGCTAGCAGCGCAATCCGGGGGACCGGGGAGCTGTTTTTT.

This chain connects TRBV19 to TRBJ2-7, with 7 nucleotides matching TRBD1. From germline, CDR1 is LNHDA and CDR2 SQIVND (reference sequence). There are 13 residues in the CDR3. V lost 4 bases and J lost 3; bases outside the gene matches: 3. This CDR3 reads CASSTRDSYEQYF. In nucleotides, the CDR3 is TGTGCCAGTAGTACTCGGGACAGCTACGAGCAGTACTTC.

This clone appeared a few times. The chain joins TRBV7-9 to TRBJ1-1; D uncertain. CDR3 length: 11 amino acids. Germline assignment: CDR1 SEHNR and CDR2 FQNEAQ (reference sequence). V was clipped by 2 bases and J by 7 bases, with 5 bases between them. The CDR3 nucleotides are TGTGCCAGCAGCTTACAGGTTGAAGCTTTCTTT. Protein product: CASSLQVEAFF.

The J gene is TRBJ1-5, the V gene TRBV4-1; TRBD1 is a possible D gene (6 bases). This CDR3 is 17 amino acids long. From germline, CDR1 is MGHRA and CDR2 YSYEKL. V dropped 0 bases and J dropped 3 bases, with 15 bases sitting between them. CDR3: CASSQEGNRVLNQPQHF. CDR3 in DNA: TGCGCCAGCAGCCAAGAGGGGAACAGGGTTCTCAATCAGCCCCAGCATTTT.

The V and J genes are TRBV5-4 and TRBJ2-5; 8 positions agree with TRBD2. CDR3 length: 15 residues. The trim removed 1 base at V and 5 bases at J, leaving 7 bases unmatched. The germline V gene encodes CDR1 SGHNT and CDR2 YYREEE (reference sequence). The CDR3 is CASSLYSGSIETQYF. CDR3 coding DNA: TGTGCCAGCAGCTTGTACAGCGGGAGTATTGAGACCCAGTACTTC.

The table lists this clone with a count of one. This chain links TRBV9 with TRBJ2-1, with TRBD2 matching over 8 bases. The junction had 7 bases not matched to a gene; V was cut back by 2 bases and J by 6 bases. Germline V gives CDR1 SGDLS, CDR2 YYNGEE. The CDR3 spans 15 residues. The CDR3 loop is CASSVAGRAPNEQFF. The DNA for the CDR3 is TGTGCCAGCAGCGTGGCCGGGAGGGCCCCCAATGAGCAGTTCTTC.

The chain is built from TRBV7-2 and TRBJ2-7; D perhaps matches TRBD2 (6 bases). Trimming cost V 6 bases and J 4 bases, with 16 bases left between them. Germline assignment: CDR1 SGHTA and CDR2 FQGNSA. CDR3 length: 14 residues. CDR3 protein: CASSRTGDKYEQYF. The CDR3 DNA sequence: TGTGCCAGCAGTCGAACGGGAGACAAATACGAGCAGTACTTC.

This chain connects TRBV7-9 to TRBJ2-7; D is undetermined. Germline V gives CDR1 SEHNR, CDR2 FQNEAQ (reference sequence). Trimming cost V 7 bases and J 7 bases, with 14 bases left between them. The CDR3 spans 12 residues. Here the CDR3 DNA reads TGTGCCAGCAACTCACCCCCTGGTGAGCAGTACTTC. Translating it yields CASNSPPGEQYF.

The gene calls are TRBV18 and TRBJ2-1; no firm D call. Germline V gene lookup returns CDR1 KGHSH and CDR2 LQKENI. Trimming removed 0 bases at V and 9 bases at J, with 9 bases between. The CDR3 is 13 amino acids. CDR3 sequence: CASSPPLSSEQFF. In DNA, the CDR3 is TGTGCCAGCTCACCACCGTTATCGAGTGAGCAGTTCTTC.

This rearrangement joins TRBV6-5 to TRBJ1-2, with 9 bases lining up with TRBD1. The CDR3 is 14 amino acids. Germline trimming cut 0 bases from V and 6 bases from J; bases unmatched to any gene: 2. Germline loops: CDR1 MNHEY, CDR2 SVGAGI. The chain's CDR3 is CASSYSRTGDGYTF. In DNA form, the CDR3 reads TGTGCCAGCAGTTACTCGAGGACAGGGGATGGCTACACCTTC.

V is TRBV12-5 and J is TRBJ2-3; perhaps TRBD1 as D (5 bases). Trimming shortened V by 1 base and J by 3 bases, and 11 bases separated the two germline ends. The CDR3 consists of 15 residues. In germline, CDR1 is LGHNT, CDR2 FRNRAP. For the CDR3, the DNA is TGTGCTAGTGGTTTGGGGCAGGGCGGAACAGATACGCAGTATTTT. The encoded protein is CASGLGQGGTDTQYF.